This T cell receptor beta chain is drawn from a study of CD8 T cells in Susac syndrome (dated by TCRdb to the late 2010s). As for the study more broadly: Whether CD8+ T cell activation and differentiation in Susac syndrome was antigen driven was tested using repertoire sequencing. The study compared CD8+ T cell repertoire clonality among 12 healthy donors, around 14 Susac syndrome patients and roughly 16 multiple sclerosis patients. Summary of the overall study and its limitations: The TCR sequencing and HLA analysis was acknowledged to have included a relatively small number of individuals.

Measured from the cysteine to the phenylalanine, the CDR3 is 15 residues long. The DNA shown is the 45-base CDR3, in frame from base 1. A distance of 21 bases separates the germline ends of V and J, which lose 8 bases and 6 bases respectively. CDR1 and CDR2 are drawn from the germline V gene: SGHDN, FVKESK. Points on this clonotype: What antigen it recognizes has not been identified. No base qualities exist here, and no much larger clone lies one base off it.

Peripheral blood CD8+ and CD4+ T cells from healthy donors, Susac syndrome patients and multiple sclerosis patients were profiled by high-throughput TCR beta sequencing. The multiple sclerosis controls were treatment-naive patients who had stable or active relapsing-remitting disease and met the revised McDonald criteria. Bulk CD8+ and CD4+ T cells were purified by magnetic negative isolation, while CD8+ TEMRA cells were enriched using FACS. Blood was drawn into EDTA tubes, processed within 24 hours, and PBMCs were isolated by density gradient centrifugation. PBMCs intended for TCR sequencing were cryopreserved in liquid nitrogen and thawed later in a water bath at 37 degrees C. The sorted or isolated CD4+, CD8+ and CD8+ TEMRA cells reached a purity of at least 90%. RNA was extracted using the RNeasy kit, and roughly 0.5 to 1 ug of the RNA was reverse transcribed with random hexamers. The immunoSEQ multiplex PCR assay, covering 54 Vbeta and 13 Jbeta segments, was used to amplify TCR beta CDR3 regions. PCR amplification bias was corrected by using a synthetic template baseline for primer optimization and computational correction. The published analysis was carried out like this. Reads were annotated to V, D and J genes according to IMGT and were analyzed with immunoSEQ Analyzer, with only productive sequences retained. To calculate clonality, Shannon entropy was normalized by log2 of the number of productive unique sequences and then subtracted from one. Public and private clones were assessed among the 100 most prevalent clones of each patient and control. Clones were defined as Susac-specific when absent from the healthy and MS cohorts, from 1,000 to 1,100 published viral clones and from other ImmuneACCESS disease sequences. Through fastp at Q25 and MiXCR, TCRdb rebuilt clones from the public reads, retaining in-frame beta chains. A single entry per CDR3 protein holds the most common genes and DNA from its merged rows. The V and J calls reflect TCRdb's pipeline rather than the authors' work. The sample has about 200,000 distinct CDR3 sequences on record, roughly 90% of them singletons. About 0.12% of the sample goes to the ten largest clones.

The sequence derives from a human donor with multiple sclerosis. Recombination linked TRBV14 to TRBJ2-3; a tentative D match to TRBD2 spans 6 bases. The sequencing sample was made of CD8+ T cells from PBMCs. The nucleotide sequence reads as follows: TGTGCCAGCGGCGGTTACGGGACTCCTGGGGATACGCAGTATTTT. Translated, it gives CASGGYGTPGDTQYF.